This TCR beta chain appears in the sequencing data of a study of identical twins. In regard to this clonotype: Its antigen is as yet unknown.

Notes on the study in general: Less excess twin sharing appeared in beta out-of-frame sequences. Donors were not followed over many years; analysis was cross-sectional. Abundant beta clonotypes from cord blood bore fewer insertions; memory repertoires lacked this pattern.

Germline CDR1 MGHDK, CDR2 SYGVNS. The ends were cut back, 2 bases at V and 1 base at J, with 18 bases in the middle. This CDR3 is built from 18 residues. Unique molecular identifiers were present on cDNA, and template switching added a universal primer site. Via MiXCR, TCRdb re-called the 5' RACE reads, giving one row per CDR3 protein. The sample includes a few hundred thousand distinct CDR3 sequences, about 8% of them seen just once. This sample was also put to use in a study of yellow fever vaccine responses in identical twins.

Sequencing was carried out using CD8+ T cells sorted from blood. The V and J genes are TRBV25-1 and TRBJ2-1; D is perhaps TRBD1 (5 bases). This receptor was identified in a woman aged 18-35 years in good health. CDR3 region: CASSEGTGLQASYNEQFF. CDR3 coding DNA: TGTGCCAGCAGTGAAGGTACGGGTTTACAGGCTTCCTACAATGAGCAGTTCTTC.